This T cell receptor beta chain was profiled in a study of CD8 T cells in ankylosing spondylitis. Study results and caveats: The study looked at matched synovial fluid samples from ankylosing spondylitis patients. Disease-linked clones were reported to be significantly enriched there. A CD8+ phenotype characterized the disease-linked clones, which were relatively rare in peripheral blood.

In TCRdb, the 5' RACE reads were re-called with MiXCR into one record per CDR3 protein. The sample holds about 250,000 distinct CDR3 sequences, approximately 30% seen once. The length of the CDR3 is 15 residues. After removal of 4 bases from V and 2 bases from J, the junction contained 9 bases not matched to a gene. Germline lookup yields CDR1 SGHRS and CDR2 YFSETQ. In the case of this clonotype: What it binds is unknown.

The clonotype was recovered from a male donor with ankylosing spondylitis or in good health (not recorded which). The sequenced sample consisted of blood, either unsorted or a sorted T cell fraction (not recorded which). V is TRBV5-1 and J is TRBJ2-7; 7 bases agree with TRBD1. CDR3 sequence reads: CASSPTDRSTYEQYF. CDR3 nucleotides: TGCGCCAGCAGCCCGACGGACAGGTCCACCTACGAGCAGTACTTC.